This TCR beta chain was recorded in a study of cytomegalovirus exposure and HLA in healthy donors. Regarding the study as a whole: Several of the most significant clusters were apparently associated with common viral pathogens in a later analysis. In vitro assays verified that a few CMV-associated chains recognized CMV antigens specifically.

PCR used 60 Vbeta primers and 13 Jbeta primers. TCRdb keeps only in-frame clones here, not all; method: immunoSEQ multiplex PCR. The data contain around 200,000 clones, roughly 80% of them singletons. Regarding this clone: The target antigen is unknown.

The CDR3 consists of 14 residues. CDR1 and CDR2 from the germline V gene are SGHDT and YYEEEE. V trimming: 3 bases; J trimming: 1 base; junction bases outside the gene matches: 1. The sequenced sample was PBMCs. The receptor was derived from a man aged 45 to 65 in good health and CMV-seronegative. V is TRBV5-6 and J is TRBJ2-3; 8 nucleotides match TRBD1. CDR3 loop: CASSWGQGTDTQYF. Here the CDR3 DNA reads TGTGCCAGCAGCTGGGGACAGGGCACAGATACGCAGTATTTT. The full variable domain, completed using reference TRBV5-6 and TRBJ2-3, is DAGVTQSPTHLIKTRGQQVTLRCSPKSGHDTVSWYQQALGQGPQFIFQYYEEEERQRGNFPDRFSGHQFPNYSSELNVNALLLGDSALYLCASSWGQGTDTQYFGPGTRLTVL.